One sample yielded the 17 T cell receptor beta chains listed below, sequenced in a study of cytomegalovirus exposure and HLA in healthy donors. Primers for the PCR totalled 60 Vbeta and 13 Jbeta. The table came from immunoSEQ multiplex PCR; TCRdb's copy has only in-frame clones and leaves some out. This sample carries 140,000 to 150,000 clones, 80% to 90% of them seen once, and the ten largest clones take 4% to 4.5%. The specimen sequenced was PBMCs. The receptors come from a woman between 40 and 55 years old in good health and CMV-seropositive.

Note on this clone: The junction departs from germline at one end; a sequencing error may be responsible. The CDR3 DNA reads TGTGCCAGCAGTCCCGACAGGTACCCCTATGACTACACCTTC. Protein: CASSPDRYPYDYTF. J is TRBJ1-2 and V is TRBV28; tentative D call: TRBD1 (6 bases). The CDR3 length is 14 residues. Looked up from germline, CDR1 is MDHEN and CDR2 is SYDVKM.

The CDR3 coding sequence is TGTGCCAGCAGACGACAGGTGGACTATGGCTACACCTTC. It encodes CASRRQVDYGYTF. The V gene is TRBV6-5, the J gene TRBJ1-2; D is perhaps TRBD1 (6 bases). V was trimmed by 6 bases and J by 3 bases, leaving 11 bases between them. This CDR3 contains 13 residues. CDR1 is MNHEY and CDR2 is SVGAGI in the germline V gene.

Only one count was recorded for this clone. J is TRBJ1-1 and V is TRBV7-9; possible D gene TRBD1, 6 bases. Germline V gene sequence: CDR1 SEHNR, CDR2 FQNEAQ (reference sequence). The V end was cut by 2 bases, the J end by 1 base, with 11 bases between. CDR3 length: 15 amino acids. CDR3 amino acids: CASSLRGQENTEAFF. The DNA for the CDR3 is TGTGCCAGCAGCTTAAGGGGACAAGAGAACACTGAAGCTTTCTTT.

This clone appeared a single time. The chain is built from TRBV27 and TRBJ1-2, with D possibly being TRBD1 (5 bases). The V end lost 5 bases, the J end lost 1 base, and 8 bases lay between the germline ends. The length of the CDR3 is 13 residues. Germline V gene data show CDR1 as MNHEY and CDR2 as SMNVEV (reference sequence). The CDR3, as DNA: TGTGCCAGCAGTCCACAGGATAACTATGGCTACACCTTC. It specifies CASSPQDNYGYTF.

This clone was counted only a few times. The chain employs TRBV19 and TRBJ2-1; 8 bases map to TRBD2. This CDR3 is built from 16 residues. Trimming took 3 bases from V and 7 from J; bases not matched to a gene: 11. The germline V gene has CDR1 LNHDA and CDR2 SQIVND (reference sequence). CDR3 nucleotide sequence: TGTGCCAGTAGTATGGGAGGGACTAGTATGTTAAATGAGCAGTTCTTC. Amino acids: CASSMGGTSMLNEQFF.

On this clone: At one of its ends the junction is not consistent with the germline gene, which may arise from a read error. The chain recombines TRBV7-9 with TRBJ2-5, with D unresolved. From germline, CDR1 is SEHNR and CDR2 FQNEAQ (reference sequence). CDR3 size: 13 residues. The CDR3 is CSSSLINEETQYF. In DNA, the CDR3 is TGTTCCAGCAGCTTAATCAATGAAGAGACCCAGTACTTC.

This clone was seen a handful of times. This chain joins TRBV28 and TRBJ2-6, with a tentative D call TRBD1 (6 bases). Looked up from germline, CDR1 is MDHEN and CDR2 is SYDVKM. This CDR3 is 16 amino acids long. Trimming left V 8 bases short and J 0 bases short, with 14 bases between. CDR3 sequence: CASRDTVRSGANVLTF. The CDR3 DNA sequence: TGTGCCAGCCGGGACACAGTTCGCTCTGGGGCCAACGTCCTGACTTTC.

The CDR3 spells CASSSTGTGGTEAFF. The CDR3 bases are TGCGCCAGCAGCTCAACCGGGACAGGGGGCACTGAAGCTTTCTTT. The chain employs TRBV5-1 and TRBJ1-1, with 11 bases identical to TRBD1. The CDR3 extends over 15 amino acids. The J segment lost 4 bases and the V segment lost 3 bases, leaving 5 bases of the junction unmatched. Germline-derived CDR1 and CDR2 are SGHRS and YFSETQ.

The chain is built from TRBV7-2 and TRBJ1-2; possible D gene TRBD1, 6 bases. V was pared by 6 bases and J by 8 bases, with 13 bases between. The CDR3 spans 12 residues. The germline V gene has CDR1 SGHTA and CDR2 FQGNSA. The CDR3: CASSSAGEGYTF. In DNA, the CDR3 is TGTGCCAGCAGTTCCGCAGGGGAAGGCTACACCTTC.

V usage is TRBV7-6 and J usage is TRBJ1-5, with D possibly TRBD1 on 5 matching bases. Germline V gene sequence: CDR1 SGHVS, CDR2 FNYEAQ. V was pared by 5 bases and J by 0 bases, with 26 bases between. This CDR3 is built from 20 residues. The CDR3 sequence is CASSRQGGLPSKYSNQPQHF. The CDR3 region has the DNA TGTGCCAGCAGCCGCCAGGGAGGCCTACCTTCGAAATATAGCAATCAGCCCCAGCATTTT. The full variable domain, in which reference TRBV7-6 and TRBJ1-5 provide the parts outside the CDR3, is GAGVSQSPRYKVTKRGQDVALRCDPISGHVSLYWYRQALGQGPEFLTYFNYEAQQDKSGLPNDRFSAERPEGSISTLTIQRTEQRDSAMYRCASSRQGGLPSKYSNQPQHFGDGTRLSIL.

A few counts support this clone. The chain recombines TRBV7-3 with TRBJ2-5, with D possibly matching TRBD2 (5 bases). The V gene's germline CDR1 is SGHTA and CDR2 FQGTGA. CDR3 length: 15 amino acids. V gave up 2 bases and J gave up 4 bases, with 14 bases separating them. CDR3 DNA: TGTGCCAGCAGCTTAGAGGGCGCTGCGGGAGAGACCCAGTACTTC. It encodes CASSLEGAAGETQYF.

The sample holds one count of this clone. The chain joins TRBV6-5 to TRBJ2-5; 11 bases are a match to TRBD2. The trim removed 6 bases at V and 7 bases at J, leaving 4 bases unmatched. CDR3 length: 13 amino acids. The germline gives CDR1 MNHEY, CDR2 SVGAGI. The DNA for the CDR3 is TGTGCCAGCAGGCCTGGACTAGCGGGGACCCAGTACTTC. Protein product: CASRPGLAGTQYF.

The rearrangement links TRBV28 to TRBJ2-5, with TRBD1 matching over 7 bases. Losses at the gene ends were 5 bases for V and 0 bases for J; bases not matched to a gene: 9. Looked up from germline, CDR1 is MDHEN and CDR2 is SYDVKM. This CDR3 has 16 residues. This CDR3 is CASSITSRGYQETQYF. CDR3 nucleotide sequence: TGTGCCAGCAGTATCACCTCCAGGGGGTACCAAGAGACCCAGTACTTC.

This clone came up a few times. The CDR3 bases are TGTGCCAGCAGCTTAGCCGACAGCAAAAACATTCAGTACTTC. Translated, it gives CASSLADSKNIQYF. The chain uses TRBV7-2 and TRBJ2-4; TRBD1 is a possible D gene (5 bases). Germline lookup yields CDR1 SGHTA and CDR2 FQGNSA. The ends were cut back, 0 bases at V and 3 bases at J, with 6 bases in the middle. This CDR3 is built from 14 residues. Complete variable domain (other parts from reference TRBV7-2 and TRBJ2-4): GAGVSQSPSNKVTEKGKDVELRCDPISGHTALYWYRQSLGQGLEFLIYFQGNSAPDKSGLPSDRFSAERTGGSVSTLTIQRTQQEDSAVYLCASSLADSKNIQYFGAGTRLSVL.

This clone showed up just a few times. This rearrangement joins TRBV19 to TRBJ2-2; D is possibly TRBD2 (6 bases). Trimming cost V 3 bases and J 6 bases, with 11 bases left between them. The CDR3 loop spans 14 amino acids. Germline CDR1 LNHDA, CDR2 SQIVND (reference sequence). The DNA of the CDR3 is TGTGCCAGTAGTATGGGACTCTATGCCGGGGAGCTGTTTTTT. Amino acids: CASSMGLYAGELFF.

The genes are TRBV5-1 and TRBJ2-3; 10 bases align to TRBD2. This CDR3 spans 15 amino acids. With 2 bases clipped from V and 6 bases from J, the junction kept 6 bases outside the gene matches. CDR1 SGHRS and CDR2 YFSETQ come from the germline V gene. The CDR3 is CASSFERGGQDTQYF. In DNA, the CDR3 is TGCGCCAGCAGCTTTGAGCGGGGGGGTCAGGATACGCAGTATTTT.

The genes are TRBV6-5 and TRBJ2-7; 7 bases map to TRBD2. The CDR3 sequence is 15 residues long. Trimming removed 5 bases from V and 2 bases from J; junction bases left unmatched: 9. Germline CDR1 is MNHEY and CDR2 is SVGAGI. In DNA, the CDR3 is TGTGCCAGCAGTACATATGGGGGGGTTCCCTACGAGCAGTACTTC. The encoded protein is CASSTYGGVPYEQYF.